This T cell receptor beta chain was sequenced during a study of shared clonotypes between healthy human individuals. Whole-study findings and limits: Rarefaction indicated that sorted-subset sequencing remained incomplete although depth was large.

As to this clone: Its antigen remains unknown.

Generated by immunoSEQ multiplex PCR, the TCRdb table keeps only in-frame clones and is missing some. In the table there are some 2,500,000 clones, 80% to 95% of which are singletons. Trimming pared 5 bases from V and 4 bases from J, leaving 17 bases between. This CDR3 region has 15 residues. Per germline, CDR1 SGHVS and CDR2 FNYEAQ. The material sequenced was naive CD4+ T cells from PBMCs. Subset given: CD45RA+ positively selected. The gene calls are TRBV7-6 and TRBJ2-5; perhaps TRBD2 as D (5 bases). The TCR originated in a man aged 18 to 35 in good health. Some clones in this sample may be carry-over from other donors' samples. In DNA, the CDR3 is TGTGCCAGCAGCCCTCTCCTAGCCCGAGGAGAGACCCAGTACTTC. Its translation: CASSPLLARGETQYF.